The 22 T cell receptor beta chains below all came from one sample that was sequenced in a study of blood T cell repertoires in COVID-19. Some clones are missing from TCRdb's copy, which holds only in-frame ones; the method was immunoSEQ multiplex PCR. The table includes 55,000 to 75,000 clones, around 89% detected once. Sequences were obtained from peripheral blood. These receptor sequences come from a human donor in a cohort sampled during active COVID-19.

The V and J genes are TRBV20-1 and TRBJ1-2; D gene ambiguous. The CDR3 consists of 16 residues. Germline CDR1 and CDR2: DFQATT and SNEGSKA (reference sequence). The ends were cut back, 3 bases at V and 3 bases at J, with 20 bases in the middle. The CDR3 bases are TGCAGTGCTAGTAGTTACTGGGGAGGGTCGGACTATGGCTACACCTTC. Protein: CSASSYWGGSDYGYTF.

To note about this clone: Other DNA sequences within the sample encode an identical CDR3. The genes are TRBV19 and TRBJ2-7; 7 bases are shared with TRBD1. Germline-derived CDR1 and CDR2 are LNHDA and SQIVND (reference sequence). The CDR3 is made up of 14 amino acids. Trimming cost V 8 bases and J 3 bases; bases outside gene matches: 10. The CDR3 spells CASSPGTANYEQYF. The CDR3 DNA follows: TGTGCCAGTTCCCCCGGGACAGCTAACTACGAGCAGTACTTC.

The V and J genes are TRBV5-4 and TRBJ1-5; the D gene is possibly TRBD1 (5 bases). Germline CDR1 and CDR2: SGHNT and YYREEE (reference sequence). The CDR3 consists of 13 residues. Trimming removed 5 bases from V and 4 bases from J, with 10 bases in between. The CDR3 DNA follows: TGTGCCAGCAGTTCGGGGGGAAATCAGCCCCAGCATTTT. Translating it yields CASSSGGNQPQHF.

The rearrangement joins TRBV28 to TRBJ2-1; 9 bases fit TRBD1. The CDR3 is 15 residues long. CDR1 is MDHEN and CDR2 is SYDVKM in the germline V gene. V lost 4 bases to trimming and J lost 2 bases; unmatched junction nucleotides: 3. The CDR3 DNA sequence: TGTGCCAGCAGTTCGACAGGGGGGACCTACAATGAGCAGTTCTTC. It encodes CASSSTGGTYNEQFF. Drawing the rest from reference TRBV28 and TRBJ2-1, the complete variable domain is DVKVTQSSRYLVKRTGEKVFLECVQDMDHENMFWYRQDPGLGLRLIYFSYDVKMKEKGDIPEGYSVSREKKERFSLILESASTNQTSMYLCASSSTGGTYNEQFFGPGTRLTVL.

The chain has TRBV29-1 and TRBJ1-1; a weak D match, TRBD1 (5 bases). CDR1 SQVTM and CDR2 ANQGSEA come from the germline V gene. Trimming removed 5 bases at V and 7 bases at J, with 8 bases between. The CDR3 contains 10 residues. The CDR3 DNA sequence: TGCAGCGTTAGTACAGGTGAAGCTTTCTTT. Amino acid sequence: CSVSTGEAFF.

This sequence joins TRBV13 and TRBJ2-2; D is unresolved. The CDR3 totals 17 residues. Germline V CDR1 and CDR2: PRHDT, FYEKMQ (reference sequence). V was trimmed by 10 bases and J by 0 bases, leaving 21 bases between them. The CDR3 DNA reads as TGTGCCACTCACGCCGGTCTACGGTACTCGAACACCGGGGAGCTGTTTTTT. This encodes CATHAGLRYSNTGELFF.

V usage is TRBV2 and J usage is TRBJ1-2, with TRBD1 as a possible D gene (6 bases). Germline CDR1 reads SNHLY; CDR2 reads FYNNEI. The CDR3 has 13 amino acids. The V end lost 4 bases, the J end lost 2 bases, and 8 bases lay between the germline ends. The CDR3 loop is CASSVGTNYGYTF. The CDR3, as DNA: TGTGCCAGCAGTGTCGGGACAAACTATGGCTACACCTTC.

The chain joins TRBV4-1 to TRBJ1-6; 9 positions agree with TRBD1. Germline CDR1 reads MGHRA; CDR2 reads YSYEKL. J was trimmed by 4 bases and V by 4 bases; bases with no gene match: 5. CDR3 length: 16 residues. The CDR3 loop reads CASSLSDRGYNSPLHF. As DNA, the CDR3 is TGCGCCAGCAGCCTGTCCGACAGGGGGTATAATTCACCCCTCCACTTT.

The rearrangement joins TRBV7-6 to TRBJ2-7; TRBD1 matches at 7 bases. In germline, CDR1 is SGHVS, CDR2 FNYEAQ. V shed 3 bases and J 3 bases; nucleotides not matched to a gene: 5. This CDR3 region has 14 residues. This CDR3 reads CASSFNRDSYEQYF. The CDR3 DNA is TGTGCCAGCAGCTTCAACCGGGACAGCTACGAGCAGTACTTC.

The chain has TRBV29-1 and TRBJ1-4; D uncertain. V gave up 4 bases and J gave up 5 bases, with 14 bases separating them. This CDR3 spans 14 amino acids. Germline V gene data show CDR1 as SQVTM and CDR2 as ANQGSEA. The CDR3 sequence: CSVVGGRFNEKLFF. The CDR3 DNA reads TGCAGCGTTGTGGGAGGCCGGTTCAATGAAAAACTGTTTTTT. The full variable domain, in which reference TRBV29-1 and TRBJ1-4 provide the parts outside the CDR3, is SAVISQKPSRDICQRGTSLTIQCQVDSQVTMMFWYRQQPGQSLTLIATANQGSEATYESGFVIDKFPISRPNLTFSTLTVSNMSPEDSSIYLCSVVGGRFNEKLFFGSGTQLSVL.

This rearrangement joins TRBV27 to TRBJ1-6; 9 bases agree with TRBD1. The germline V gene encodes CDR1 MNHEY and CDR2 SMNVEV (reference sequence). The CDR3 is made up of 15 amino acids. The V segment lost 4 bases and the J segment 9 bases; nucleotides outside the gene matches: 7. The DNA of the CDR3 is TGTGCCAGCAGTTCCCGGACAGGGGTTGGTTCACCCCTCCACTTT. The encoded protein is CASSSRTGVGSPLHF.

The chain joins TRBV6-6 to TRBJ1-2; 10 bases are a match to TRBD1. Germline V gene lookup returns CDR1 MNHNY and CDR2 SVGAGI (reference sequence). Trimming at V came to 4 bases and at J to 5 bases, leaving 4 bases not matched to a gene. This CDR3 is built from 14 residues. CDR3 sequence reads: CASSSGTGEYGYTF. The CDR3 bases are TGTGCCAGCAGTTCCGGGACAGGGGAATATGGCTACACCTTC.

The chain combines TRBV7-2 with TRBJ2-1, with a tentative D call TRBD2 (5 bases). Germline V lookup: CDR1 SGHTA, CDR2 FQGNSA. Trimming pared 1 base from V and 5 bases from J, leaving 12 bases between. The CDR3 runs to 15 residues. The CDR3 sequence: CASSLEAYSDNEQFF. The CDR3 bases are TGTGCCAGCAGCTTAGAGGCTTATAGCGACAATGAGCAGTTCTTC. The whole variable domain, filled in from reference TRBV7-2 and TRBJ2-1, reads GAGVSQSPSNKVTEKGKDVELRCDPISGHTALYWYRQSLGQGLEFLIYFQGNSAPDKSGLPSDRFSAERTGGSVSTLTIQRTQQEDSAVYLCASSLEAYSDNEQFFGPGTRLTVL.

J is TRBJ2-7 and V is TRBV3-1 (or the pseudogene TRBV3-2); TRBD2 is a possible D gene (6 bases). The V gene's germline CDR1 is LGHDT and CDR2 YNNKEL (reference sequence). CDR3 length equals 14 residues. V lost 0 bases and J lost 6, with 12 bases in between. CDR3 in amino acids: CASSQDQGLREQYF. CDR3 nucleotide sequence: TGTGCCAGCAGCCAAGACCAGGGACTCCGCGAGCAGTACTTC.

The rearrangement uses TRBV5-1 and TRBJ2-7, with 8 bases lining up with TRBD1. Germline loops: CDR1 SGHRS, CDR2 YFSETQ. J was trimmed by 7 bases and V by 4 bases; bases with no gene match: 10. This CDR3 comprises 14 residues. The CDR3 loop reads CASSLGQGAEEQYF. In nucleotides, the CDR3 is TGCGCCAGCAGCCTCGGACAGGGTGCGGAAGAGCAGTACTTC.

This rearrangement joins TRBV28 to TRBJ1-6; tentatively, D is TRBD1 (6 bases). V shed 7 bases and J shed 4 bases, with 17 bases lying between them. CDR1 MDHEN and CDR2 SYDVKM come from the germline V gene. This CDR3 is 16 amino acids long. For the CDR3, the DNA is TGTGCCAGCAATTATGCGCTGGGGGCATATAATTCACCCCTCCACTTT. It codes for CASNYALGAYNSPLHF.

CDR3 amino acids: CASDGGAGGSGTQYF. The CDR3 DNA reads TGCGCCAGCGACGGTGGAGCGGGGGGCAGCGGTACGCAGTATTTT. V and J are TRBV5-1 and TRBJ2-3; 9 nucleotides match TRBD2. With V trimmed by 7 bases and J by 8 bases, 14 bases remained unmatched. Germline CDR1 SGHRS, CDR2 YFSETQ. The CDR3 loop spans 15 amino acids.

Only a few counts were recorded for this clone. The rearrangement uses TRBV11-2 and TRBJ2-7, with D tentatively TRBD2 (6 bases). V lost 6 bases to trimming and J lost 0 bases, with 21 bases between them. Germline-derived CDR1 and CDR2 are SGHAT and FQNNGV. The CDR3 is made up of 17 amino acids. As DNA, the CDR3 is TGTGCCAGCAGTCTGGAGGCTAGCGCGCCCTACTCCTACGAGCAGTACTTC. Its translation is CASSLEASAPYSYEQYF.

The chain links TRBV19 to TRBJ1-1, with TRBD1 identical over 9 bases. CDR1 and CDR2 from the germline V gene are LNHDA and SQIVND (reference sequence). This CDR3 spans 14 amino acids. The ends lost 3 bases at V and 5 bases at J; junction bases unmatched: 4. The CDR3 here is CASSIPTGGTEAFF. CDR3 DNA: TGTGCCAGTAGTATCCCGACAGGGGGGACTGAAGCTTTCTTT.

V and J are TRBV3-1 (or the pseudogene TRBV3-2) and TRBJ2-7; TRBD2 matches 7 bases. This CDR3 is 16 amino acids long. In germline, CDR1 is LGHDT, CDR2 YNNKEL (reference sequence). V shed 5 bases and J 2 bases; nucleotides not matched to a gene: 12. The CDR3 nucleotides read TGTGCCAGCAGCACCACGACTAGCCTCAAACCCTACGAGCAGTACTTC. It translates to CASSTTTSLKPYEQYF.

This clone was observed a few times. The chain has TRBV27 and TRBJ1-3; no reliable D call. The CDR3 covers 15 residues. CDR1 and CDR2 from the germline V gene are MNHEY and SMNVEV (reference sequence). V was shortened by 3 bases and J by 0 bases, with 9 bases between the two germline ends. The CDR3 bases are TGTGCCAGCAGTTTGGAGGGCGTCTCTGGAAACACCATATATTTT. Amino acid sequence: CASSLEGVSGNTIYF.

V is TRBV4-3 and J is TRBJ1-6; D may be TRBD1 (6 bases). The length of the CDR3 is 19 residues. Germline V gene sequence: CDR1 LGHNA, CDR2 YSLEER. V was shortened by 0 bases and J by 7 bases, with 22 bases between the two germline ends. In DNA form, the CDR3 reads TGCGCCAGCAGCCAAGACCTTCCACAGGGCTTGGGAGCGAATTCACCCCTCCACTTT. Translation gives CASSQDLPQGLGANSPLHF.